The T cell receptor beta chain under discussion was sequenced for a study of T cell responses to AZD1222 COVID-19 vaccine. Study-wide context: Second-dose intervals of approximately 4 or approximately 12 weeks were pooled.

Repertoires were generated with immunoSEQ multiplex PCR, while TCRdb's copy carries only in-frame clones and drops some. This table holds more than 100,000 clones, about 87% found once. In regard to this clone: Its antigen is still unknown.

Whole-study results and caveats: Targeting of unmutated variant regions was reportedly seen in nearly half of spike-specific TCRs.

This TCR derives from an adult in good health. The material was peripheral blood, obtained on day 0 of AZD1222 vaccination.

The CDR3 is CASSPTFWGQGTEAFF. The CDR3 nucleotides are TGTGCCAGCTCACCCACTTTTTGGGGACAGGGCACTGAAGCTTTCTTT. V and J are TRBV18 and TRBJ1-1, with 9 bases that match TRBD1. V lost 3 bases and J lost 4; bases outside the gene matches: 9. The CDR3 runs 16 residues. The germline V gene encodes CDR1 KGHSH and CDR2 LQKENI.